The 5 T cell receptor beta chains below all came from one sample that was sequenced in a study of T cell responses to AZD1222 COVID-19 vaccine. Assay used: immunoSEQ multiplex PCR; TCRdb lists only in-frame clones, some missing. The table has tens of thousands of clones, under 95% seen once. Specimen: peripheral blood, collected on day 0 of AZD1222 vaccination. The receptors here all came from an adult in good health.

V is TRBV9 and J is TRBJ2-7; D not certain. Trimming took off 0 bases at V and 6 bases at J, with 10 bases between the two ends. The CDR3 is made up of 13 amino acids. Germline-derived CDR1 and CDR2 are SGDLS and YYNGEE. The CDR3 loop is CASSVEAKTEQYF. CDR3 nucleotide sequence: TGTGCCAGCAGCGTAGAGGCTAAAACCGAGCAGTACTTC.

A few counts support this clone. This chain links TRBV6-2 or TRBV6-3 with TRBJ1-5; 9 bases align to TRBD1. The CDR3 length is 16 residues. J was trimmed by 2 bases and V by 3 bases; bases with no gene match: 5. From germline, CDR1 is MNHEY and CDR2 SVGEGT. This chain's CDR3 is CASSYTGGNGNQPQHF. The CDR3 bases are TGTGCCAGCAGTTATACAGGGGGCAATGGCAATCAGCCCCAGCATTTT.

The CDR3 sequence: CASSQSMRDQEKLFF. CDR3 DNA: TGCGCCAGCAGTCAATCGATGAGGGATCAGGAAAAACTGTTTTTT. This chain joins TRBV23-1 and TRBJ1-4; D remains ambiguous. TRBV23-1 is placed among ORFs of uncertain function. The CDR3 spans 15 residues. V shed 0 bases and J shed 8 bases, with 13 bases lying between them.

This clone has a single count. The CDR3 DNA sequence: TGTGCCAGCAGCCCGGACAGGGCTGGCTACACCTTC. Translation gives CASSPDRAGYTF. The chain joins TRBV7-9 to TRBJ1-2; TRBD1 aligns across 8 bases. V shed 5 bases and J 7 bases; nucleotides not matched to a gene: 3. Germline CDR1 is SEHNR and CDR2 is FQNEAQ (reference sequence). The length of the CDR3 is 12 residues.

This chain links TRBV21-1 with TRBJ1-2; the D call of TRBD1 is as the table states it, not checked on the DNA. TRBV21-1 is designated a pseudogene. This CDR3 has 13 amino acids. CDR3 nucleotides: TGTGCCAGCAGGGACAGAAGAAACTATGGCTACACCTTC. It specifies CASRDRRNYGYTF.